A selection of T cell receptor beta chains follows, all from one sample in a study of blood T cell repertoires in COVID-19. Sequenced by immunoSEQ multiplex PCR; TCRdb stores in-frame clones only, minus some. The table includes approximately 270,000 clones, approximately 84% detected once. The sequenced sample was peripheral blood. These receptors came from a person aged 70 to 80 with COVID-19, enrolled during active disease. The CDR3 runs from the conserved cysteine through the conserved F or W. A D gene is named only where the DNA matches it firmly. Some rows have no size entry. The others give once, few or many, or a class for an expanded clone.

v_call	j_call	clone_size	d_call	cdr3_nt	cdr3_aa
TRBV7-2	TRBJ2-1	NA	NA	TGTGCCAGCAGCCCCGCTACTAGCTTGATCTACAATGAGCAGTTCTTC	CASSPATSLIYNEQFF
TRBV7-9	TRBJ2-6	once	NA	TGTGCCAGCAGCTTAGTGCCCCAGGTGGGTGGGGCCAACGTCCTGACTTTC	CASSLVPQVGGANVLTF
TRBV6-5	TRBJ1-1	NA	TRBD1	TGTGCCAGCAGTTCAAATGGACAGGGAGGCACTGAAGCTTTCTTT	CASSSNGQGGTEAFF
TRBV18	TRBJ2-1	once	NA	TGTGCCAGCTCAACCCTGGCGGCCCGGACACTAATCAGCTCCTACAATGAGCAGTTCTTC	CASSTLAARTLISSYNEQFF
TRBV11-2	TRBJ1-4	NA	NA	TGTGCCAGCAGCTTAACAGGTTCTGCTAATGAAAAACTGTTTTTT	CASSLTGSANEKLFF
TRBV2	TRBJ1-5	NA	TRBD1	TGTGCCAGCAGTTCAAGGGGGCTAGAGAGCAATCAGCCCCAGCATTTT	CASSSRGLESNQPQHF
TRBV4-2	TRBJ2-5	once	NA	TGTGCCAGCAGCCAAGAAACGCGGGGTGAGGATCAAGAGACCCAGTACTTC	CASSQETRGEDQETQYF
TRBV5-4	TRBJ2-7	once	NA	TGTGCCAGCAGCTTGGCGGGACTTGCCCCCAGTTACGAGCAGTACTTC	CASSLAGLAPSYEQYF
TRBV29-1	TRBJ2-7	NA	NA	TGCAGCGTTGAAGATCCTCCCAGGGGTGCCGAGCAGTACTTC	CSVEDPPRGAEQYF
TRBV5-4	TRBJ2-5	NA	NA	TGTGCCAGCAGCTTGGAAAACGGAGGAGAGACCCAGTACTTC	CASSLENGGETQYF